This T cell receptor (beta chain) is from a study of T cells after yellow fever vaccination. Findings of the study overall: At 95% to 96% for CD4 and 70% to 90% for CD8, most primary-vaccination clones showed up again after the booster. Overlap between CD4 and CD8 compartments was detected for a small share of clonotypes. The presence of abundant clonotypes contaminating from the bulk population was possible in FACS-sorted repertoires.

With regard to this clonotype: The antigen is unknown.

TCR cDNA, made by 5'RACE template switching, carried an added universal primer site and UMIs. Each CDR3 protein is one row after TCRdb ran MiXCR on the 5' RACE reads. The data show around 300,000 distinct CDR3 sequences, with 13% seen just once and 0.4% to 0.55% held by the top ten. Trimming left V 3 bases short and J 7 bases short, with 21 bases between. The CDR3 has 16 amino acids. Germline lookup yields CDR1 SGHAT and CDR2 FQNNGV. This TCR came from a man aged 25 to 45 who received the YFV17D yellow fever vaccine. The sequences come from CD4+ T cells sorted from PBMCs, collected 45 days after the yellow fever booster vaccination. The chain has TRBV11-2 and TRBJ2-5; D is ambiguous. Written as DNA, the CDR3 is TGTGCCAGCAGCTTGTTAAATGCTGGCGCCGGTGTGACCCAGTACTTC. It specifies CASSLLNAGAGVTQYF.